The sequence of this T cell receptor beta chain was determined in a study of CD8+ T cells in alopecia areata. Across the study: Treatment comprised oral tofacitinib, 5 to 10 mg twice daily, in treated patients. Study-level results: Tissue-resident alphabeta T cells belonging to normal skin likewise get sequenced within scalp specimens.

RNA extraction was followed by reverse transcription into cDNA, which acted as the sequencing template. Assay used: immunoSEQ multiplex PCR; TCRdb lists only in-frame clones, some missing. This table holds approximately 210,000 clones, around 60% found once. Treatment given: oral pan-JAK inhibitor, 5-10 mg twice daily. The CDR3 totals 11 residues. Germline-derived CDR1 and CDR2 are DFQATT and SNEGSKA (reference sequence). Trimming left V 7 bases short and J 5 bases short, with 10 bases between. Comment on this clone: Its target is not known.

The rearrangement uses TRBV20-1 and TRBJ2-3; D uncertain. The source of this sequence is a human donor with alopecia areata. This material consisted of CD4+ T cells sorted from blood, taken at approximately week 50, from a patient treated with tofacitinib. The CDR3 loop is CSVYLIDTQYF. The DNA for the CDR3 is TGCAGTGTTTATCTTATAGATACGCAGTATTTT.